Below, 21 T cell receptor beta chains from the same sample are listed, as sequenced in a study of shared clonotypes between healthy human individuals (dated by TCRdb to 2020 to 2021). The method behind the library was the immunoSEQ multiplex PCR assay. TCRdb carries this immuneACCESS record with in-frame sequences only. Its versions omit some clonotypes, under half of them owing to an unresolved V gene in the studies checked, with the rest unexplained. This sample holds 1.6 million or so clones; roughly 95% were observed only once. The top ten hold about 1.2% of the sample. Sequencing input: naive CD4+ T cells sorted from blood. Interpreted using the paper, the cell subset or site label stands for: CD45RA+ positively selected. These receptors all come from a young man in good health.

This chain links TRBV2 with TRBJ2-5; unclear D gene. Trimming pared 2 bases from V and 4 bases from J, leaving 8 bases between. Germline values: CDR1 SNHLY, CDR2 FYNNEI. The length of the CDR3 is 13 residues. The CDR3 coding sequence is TGTGCCAGCAGTGAATCGAGCCCAGAGACCCAGTACTTC. Its translation is CASSESSPETQYF. The variable domain in full, with the rest retrieved from reference TRBV2 and TRBJ2-5, is EPEVTQTPSHQVTQMGQEVILRCVPISNHLYFYWYRQILGQKVEFLVSFYNNEISEKSEIFDDQFSVERPDGSNFTLKIRSTKLEDSAMYFCASSESSPETQYFGPGTRLLVL.

This chain uses TRBV28 with TRBJ2-5; 9 nucleotides line up with TRBD1. V dropped 6 bases and J dropped 5; count of bases not matched to a gene: 10. This CDR3 region has 15 residues. The germline CDR1 and CDR2 sequences are MDHEN and SYDVKM. CDR3 sequence (DNA): TGTGCCAGCAGACCTTCCGGGACAGGGTTGGAGACCCAGTACTTC. It translates to CASRPSGTGLETQYF. The full variable domain, completed using reference TRBV28 and TRBJ2-5, is DVKVTQSSRYLVKRTGEKVFLECVQDMDHENMFWYRQDPGLGLRLIYFSYDVKMKEKGDIPEGYSVSREKKERFSLILESASTNQTSMYLCASRPSGTGLETQYFGPGTRLLVL.

The chain uses TRBV5-4 and TRBJ1-2; D might be TRBD1 (5 bases). The CDR3 is made up of 14 amino acids. The germline V and J ends were trimmed by 4 bases and 6 bases, with 16 bases remaining between them. Germline V lookup: CDR1 SGHNT, CDR2 YYREEE (reference sequence). The CDR3 loop reads CASSPSVSGNGYTF. CDR3 in DNA: TGTGCCAGCAGCCCTTCTGTCTCAGGGAATGGCTACACCTTC.

This chain links TRBV18 with TRBJ2-1, with 9 bases matching TRBD2. The J segment lost 3 bases and the V segment lost 3 bases, leaving 3 bases of the junction unmatched. CDR3 length equals 15 residues. Per germline, CDR1 KGHSH and CDR2 LQKENI. The CDR3 region has the DNA TGTGCCAGCTCACCTAGCGGGAGAGGCTACAATGAGCAGTTCTTC. It encodes CASSPSGRGYNEQFF. Full variable domain (outside the CDR3, taken from reference TRBV18 and TRBJ2-1): NAGVMQNPRHLVRRRGQEARLRCSPMKGHSHVYWYRQLPEEGLKFMVYLQKENIIDESGMPKERFSAEFPKEGPSILRIQQVVRGDSAAYFCASSPSGRGYNEQFFGPGTRLTVL.

The chain recombines TRBV15 with TRBJ2-1; no firm D call. V was cut by 5 bases and J by 6 bases, with 23 bases left in between. The germline V gene encodes CDR1 LNHNV and CDR2 YYDKDF (reference sequence). The CDR3 is made up of 17 amino acids. CDR3 nucleotides: TGTGCCACCAGCCAAACGACCAGCGCTCCTAAGCCCAATGAGCAGTTCTTC. This sequence encodes CATSQTTSAPKPNEQFF.

Of note for this clone: The sample has other DNA sequences that encode this CDR3 too. The chain couples TRBV5-6 to TRBJ2-3; D is ambiguous. V lost 0 bases, J lost 1 base, and 6 bases lay in between. CDR1 and CDR2 from the germline V gene are SGHDT and YYEEEE. The length of the CDR3 is 14 residues. The CDR3 sequence is CASSLGLGTDTQYF. The CDR3 nucleotides read TGTGCCAGCAGCTTGGGGCTAGGCACAGATACGCAGTATTTT.

The count of this clone is one. This chain connects TRBV2 to TRBJ1-1; the D gene is possibly TRBD1 (5 bases). Germline V gives CDR1 SNHLY, CDR2 FYNNEI. There are 13 residues in the CDR3. V was clipped by 3 bases and J by 3 bases, with 8 bases between them. CDR3 in amino acids: CASSDRGYTEAFF. As DNA, the CDR3 is TGTGCCAGCAGTGATCGGGGGTACACTGAAGCTTTCTTT.

The J gene is TRBJ2-2, the V gene TRBV7-2; D is unresolved. The V end was cut by 8 bases, the J end by 5 bases, with 18 bases between. The germline CDR1 and CDR2 sequences are SGHTA and FQGNSA. This CDR3 spans 15 amino acids. This CDR3 reads CASRGVWWGTGELFF. The DNA for the CDR3 is TGTGCCAGCCGAGGAGTGTGGTGGGGAACCGGGGAGCTGTTTTTT. The whole variable domain, filled in from reference TRBV7-2 and TRBJ2-2, reads GAGVSQSPSNKVTEKGKDVELRCDPISGHTALYWYRQSLGQGLEFLIYFQGNSAPDKSGLPSDRFSAERTGGSVSTLTIQRTQQEDSAVYLCASRGVWWGTGELFFGEGSRLTVL.

J is TRBJ2-3 and V is TRBV9; TRBD2 agrees at 7 bases. The germline gives CDR1 SGDLS, CDR2 YYNGEE. With 3 bases clipped from V and 0 bases from J, the junction kept 10 bases outside the gene matches. CDR3 length equals 17 residues. CDR3 nucleotide sequence: TGTGCCAGCAGCGCCGCACTAGCGACAGCTAGCACAGATACGCAGTATTTT. It translates to CASSAALATASTDTQYF. Full variable domain (outside the CDR3, taken from reference TRBV9 and TRBJ2-3): DSGVTQTPKHLITATGQRVTLRCSPRSGDLSVYWYQQSLDQGLQFLIQYYNGEERAKGNILERFSAQQFPDLHSELNLSSLELGDSALYFCASSAALATASTDTQYFGPGTRLTVL.

V and J are TRBV28 and TRBJ1-5, with 8 bases aligning to TRBD1. The CDR3 has 14 amino acids. The germline gives CDR1 MDHEN, CDR2 SYDVKM. V dropped 5 bases and J dropped 7; count of bases not matched to a gene: 7. CDR3 sequence (DNA): TGTGCCAGCAGTCCGACAGGGGATGGACAGCCCCAGCATTTT. Amino acid sequence: CASSPTGDGQPQHF. Supplemented by reference TRBV28 and TRBJ1-5, the full variable domain reads DVKVTQSSRYLVKRTGEKVFLECVQDMDHENMFWYRQDPGLGLRLIYFSYDVKMKEKGDIPEGYSVSREKKERFSLILESASTNQTSMYLCASSPTGDGQPQHFGDGTRLSIL.

The CDR3 reads CASSSPRGTGNNEQFF. CDR3 DNA sequence: TGTGCCAGCAGTTCCCCTCGAGGGACAGGGAACAATGAGCAGTTCTTC. V usage is TRBV27 and J usage is TRBJ2-1; 9 nucleotides agree with TRBD1. Germline loops: CDR1 MNHEY, CDR2 SMNVEV (reference sequence). The CDR3 sequence is 16 residues long. Trimming removed 4 bases from V and 5 bases from J; junction bases left unmatched: 9.

The gene calls are TRBV18 and TRBJ1-4, with TRBD1 as a possible D gene (6 bases). This CDR3 is 21 amino acids long. Trimming cost V 0 bases and J 3 bases, with 26 bases left between them. CDR1 is KGHSH, CDR2 LQKENI, per germline. CDR3 protein: CASSPPINESIWGQANEKLFF. CDR3 bases: TGTGCCAGCTCACCACCAATTAACGAGTCGATCTGGGGGCAAGCTAATGAAAAACTGTTTTTT.

V and J are TRBV7-6 and TRBJ2-3; D gene uncertain. The CDR3 runs 18 residues. Germline CDR1 reads SGHVS; CDR2 reads FNYEAQ. The V and J ends lost 7 bases and 2 bases respectively, with 25 bases between them. The chain's CDR3 is CASTSVIGPRKDTDTQYF. CDR3 in DNA: TGTGCCAGCACCTCGGTAATCGGCCCTCGAAAGGACACAGATACGCAGTATTTT.

This rearrangement joins TRBV7-2 to TRBJ2-6, with D possibly TRBD1 on 5 matching bases. V was trimmed by 5 bases and J by 2 bases, leaving 13 bases between them. The CDR3 is made up of 16 amino acids. Germline V gene lookup returns CDR1 SGHTA and CDR2 FQGNSA. The CDR3 bases are TGTGCCAGCAGCCGAACAGGTGGCGCTGGGGCCAACGTCCTGACTTTC. This encodes CASSRTGGAGANVLTF.

The chain combines TRBV7-9 with TRBJ1-2; unclear D gene. Germline CDR1 SEHNR, CDR2 FQNEAQ (reference sequence). Trimming left V 5 bases short and J 4 bases short, with 17 bases between. This CDR3 has 15 amino acids. CDR3 sequence reads: CASSQDSTEGYGYTF. The CDR3 nucleotides are TGTGCCAGCAGCCAAGATTCGACGGAGGGCTATGGCTACACCTTC.

This chain joins TRBV5-1 and TRBJ2-7; TRBD1 aligns across 12 bases. Trimming at V came to 6 bases and at J to 1 base, leaving 2 bases not matched to a gene. Germline V gives CDR1 SGHRS, CDR2 YFSETQ. The CDR3 covers 14 residues. The CDR3 region has the DNA TGCGCCAGCAAGGGACAGGGGGCTTCCTACGAGCAGTACTTC. Its translation: CASKGQGASYEQYF.

This chain connects TRBV2 to TRBJ1-5, with D possibly TRBD1 on 5 matching bases. V lost 9 bases and J lost 5, with 17 bases in between. The V gene's germline CDR1 is SNHLY and CDR2 FYNNEI. CDR3 length: 14 amino acids. In DNA form, the CDR3 reads TGTGCCAGGGGGGGAGGAAACCGCGATCAGCCCCAGCATTTT. As protein: CARGGGNRDQPQHF.

The count of this clone is one. J is TRBJ2-7 and V is TRBV5-1; D uncertain. V was shortened by 4 bases and J by 2 bases, with 10 bases between the two germline ends. Germline CDR1 SGHRS, CDR2 YFSETQ. There are 13 residues in the CDR3. The CDR3 protein is CASSRDPTYEQYF. The CDR3 DNA reads as TGCGCCAGCAGCCGCGACCCGACCTACGAGCAGTACTTC.

A few counts support this clone. The CDR3 DNA reads as TGTGCCAGTAGTAGCGACGGACGGGACGGTCATTTT. This encodes CASSSDGRDGHF. This sequence joins TRBV19 and TRBJ1-5, with D tentatively TRBD1 (5 bases). The CDR3 has 12 residues. The V gene's germline CDR1 is LNHDA and CDR2 SQIVND (reference sequence). Trimming shortened V by 4 bases and J by 16 bases, and 17 bases separated the two germline ends.

This chain uses TRBV30 with TRBJ2-7; D may be TRBD1 (5 bases). CDR1 is GTSNPN, CDR2 SVGIG, per germline (reference sequence). This CDR3 comprises 12 residues. Trimming cost V 7 bases and J 3 bases, with 13 bases left between them. DNA for the CDR3: TGTGCCTCAAGGGGTCGGGTCTACGAGCAGTACTTC. It codes for CASRGRVYEQYF.

The chain couples TRBV7-2 to TRBJ2-1; D remains ambiguous. The CDR3 contains 15 residues. V lost 7 bases, J lost 0 bases, and 13 bases lay in between. Germline loops: CDR1 SGHTA, CDR2 FQGNSA. Written as DNA, the CDR3 is TGTGCCAGCAACCAAAGACTGAGCTCCTACAATGAGCAGTTCTTC. Its translation is CASNQRLSSYNEQFF.